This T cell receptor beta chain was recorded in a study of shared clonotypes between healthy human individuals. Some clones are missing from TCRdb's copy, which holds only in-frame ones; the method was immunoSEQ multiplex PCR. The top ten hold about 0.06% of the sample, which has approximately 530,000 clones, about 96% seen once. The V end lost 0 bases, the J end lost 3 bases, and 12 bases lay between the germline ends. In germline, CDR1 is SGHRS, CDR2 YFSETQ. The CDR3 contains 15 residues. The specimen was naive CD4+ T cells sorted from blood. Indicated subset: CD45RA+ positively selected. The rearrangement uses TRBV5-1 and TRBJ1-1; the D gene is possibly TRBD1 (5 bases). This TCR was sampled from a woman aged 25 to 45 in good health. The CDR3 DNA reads TGCGCCAGCAGCTTGGCCGCGGGGCCGTACACTGAAGCTTTCTTT. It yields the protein CASSLAAGPYTEAFF.